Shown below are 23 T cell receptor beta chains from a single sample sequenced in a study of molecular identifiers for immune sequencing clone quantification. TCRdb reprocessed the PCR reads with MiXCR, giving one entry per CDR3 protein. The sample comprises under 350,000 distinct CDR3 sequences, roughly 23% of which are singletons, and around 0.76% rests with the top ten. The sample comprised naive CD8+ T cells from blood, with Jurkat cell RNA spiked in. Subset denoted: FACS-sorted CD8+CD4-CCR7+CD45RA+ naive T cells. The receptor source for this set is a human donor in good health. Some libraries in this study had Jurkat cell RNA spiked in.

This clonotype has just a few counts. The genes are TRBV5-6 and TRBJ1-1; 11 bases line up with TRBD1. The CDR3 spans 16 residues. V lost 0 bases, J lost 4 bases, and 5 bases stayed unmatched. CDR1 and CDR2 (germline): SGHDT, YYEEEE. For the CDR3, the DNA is TGTGCCAGCAGCTTGGGGACAGGGGGCGTAAGCACTGAAGCTTTCTTT. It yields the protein CASSLGTGGVSTEAFF.

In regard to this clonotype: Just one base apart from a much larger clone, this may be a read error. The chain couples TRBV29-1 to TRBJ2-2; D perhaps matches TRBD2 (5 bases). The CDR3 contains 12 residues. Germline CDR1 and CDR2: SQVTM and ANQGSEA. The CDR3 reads CRYCTNTGELLF. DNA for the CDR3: TGTCGGTACTGTACGAACACCGGGGAGCTGCTTTTT.

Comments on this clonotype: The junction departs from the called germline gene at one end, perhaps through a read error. The CDR3 DNA is TGTGCCAGCAGCCCGGGACAGGGTGAAACTTTCTTT. Its translation is CASSPGQGETFF. The chain recombines TRBV6-6 with TRBJ1-1, with 9 positions matching TRBD1. Per germline, CDR1 MNHNY and CDR2 SVGAGI (reference sequence). The CDR3 spans 12 residues.

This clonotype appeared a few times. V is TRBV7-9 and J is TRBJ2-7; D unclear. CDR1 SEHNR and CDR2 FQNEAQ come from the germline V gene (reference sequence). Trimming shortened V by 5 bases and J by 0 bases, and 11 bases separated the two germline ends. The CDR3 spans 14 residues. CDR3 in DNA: TGTGCCAGCAGCCGGACGGAAAGCTCCTACGAGCAGTACTTC. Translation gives CASSRTESSYEQYF.

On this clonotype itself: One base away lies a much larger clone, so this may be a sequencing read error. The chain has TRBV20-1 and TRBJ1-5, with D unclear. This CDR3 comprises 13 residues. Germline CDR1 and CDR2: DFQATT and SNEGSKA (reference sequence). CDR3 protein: CSARPDSNQSQHF. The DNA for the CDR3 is TGCAGTGCTAGGCCGGATAGCAATCAGTCCCAGCATTTT.

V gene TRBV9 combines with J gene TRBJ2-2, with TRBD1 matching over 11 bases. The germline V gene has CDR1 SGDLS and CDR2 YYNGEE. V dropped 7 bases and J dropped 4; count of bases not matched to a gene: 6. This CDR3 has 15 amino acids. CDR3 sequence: CASDPGQGVTGELFF. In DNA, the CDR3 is TGTGCCAGCGACCCGGGACAGGGGGTCACCGGGGAGCTGTTTTTT.

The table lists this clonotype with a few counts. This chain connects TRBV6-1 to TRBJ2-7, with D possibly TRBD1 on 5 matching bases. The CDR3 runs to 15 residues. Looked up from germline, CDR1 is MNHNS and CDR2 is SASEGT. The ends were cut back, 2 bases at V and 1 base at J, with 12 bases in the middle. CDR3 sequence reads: CASSENTGASYEQYF. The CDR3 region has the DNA TGTGCCAGCAGTGAAAATACAGGTGCTTCCTACGAGCAGTACTTC.

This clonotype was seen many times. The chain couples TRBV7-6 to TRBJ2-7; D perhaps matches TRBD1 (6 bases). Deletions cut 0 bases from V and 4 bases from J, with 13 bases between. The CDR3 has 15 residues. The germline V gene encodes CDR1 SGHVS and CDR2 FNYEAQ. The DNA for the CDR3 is TGTGCCAGCAGCTTAGCGACAGGCCCGATATACGAGCAGTACTTC. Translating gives CASSLATGPIYEQYF.

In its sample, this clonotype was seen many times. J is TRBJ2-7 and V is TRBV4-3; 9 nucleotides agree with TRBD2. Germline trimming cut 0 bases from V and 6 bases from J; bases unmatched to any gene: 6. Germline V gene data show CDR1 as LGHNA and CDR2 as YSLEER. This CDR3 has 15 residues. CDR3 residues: CASSQDGLAGSEQYF. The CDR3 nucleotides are TGCGCCAGCAGCCAAGACGGTCTAGCGGGAAGCGAGCAGTACTTC.

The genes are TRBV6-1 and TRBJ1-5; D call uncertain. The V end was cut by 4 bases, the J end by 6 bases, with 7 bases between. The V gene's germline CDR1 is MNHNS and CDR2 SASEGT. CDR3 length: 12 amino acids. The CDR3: CASSAGIQPQHF. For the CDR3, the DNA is TGTGCCAGCAGTGCGGGGATTCAGCCCCAGCATTTT.

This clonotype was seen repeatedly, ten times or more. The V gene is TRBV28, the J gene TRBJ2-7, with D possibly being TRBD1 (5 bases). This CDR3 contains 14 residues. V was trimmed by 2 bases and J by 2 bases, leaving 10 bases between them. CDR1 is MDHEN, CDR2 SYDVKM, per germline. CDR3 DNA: TGTGCCAGCAGTTTAAGGGGCCTCACCTACGAGCAGTACTTC. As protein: CASSLRGLTYEQYF.

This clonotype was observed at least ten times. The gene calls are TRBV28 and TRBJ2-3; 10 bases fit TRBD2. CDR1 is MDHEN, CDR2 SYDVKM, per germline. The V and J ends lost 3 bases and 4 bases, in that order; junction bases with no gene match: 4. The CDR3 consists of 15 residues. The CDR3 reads CASSFRAGGADTQYF. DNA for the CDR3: TGTGCCAGCAGTTTCAGAGCGGGAGGGGCAGATACGCAGTATTTT.

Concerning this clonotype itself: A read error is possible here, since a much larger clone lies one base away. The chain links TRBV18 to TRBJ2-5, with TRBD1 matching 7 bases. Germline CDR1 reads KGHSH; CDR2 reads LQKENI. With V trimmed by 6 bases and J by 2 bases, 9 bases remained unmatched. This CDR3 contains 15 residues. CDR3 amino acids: CASSHPGQTQETQYF. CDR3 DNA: TGTGCCAGCTCGCATCCGGGACAGACGCAAGAGACCCAGTACTTC.

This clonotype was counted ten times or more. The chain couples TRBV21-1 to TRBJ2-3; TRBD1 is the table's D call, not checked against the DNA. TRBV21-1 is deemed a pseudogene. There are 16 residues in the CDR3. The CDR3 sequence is CASSKPRGVSTDTQYF. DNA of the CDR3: TGTGCCAGCAGCAAGCCGCGGGGCGTTAGCACAGATACGCAGTATTTT.

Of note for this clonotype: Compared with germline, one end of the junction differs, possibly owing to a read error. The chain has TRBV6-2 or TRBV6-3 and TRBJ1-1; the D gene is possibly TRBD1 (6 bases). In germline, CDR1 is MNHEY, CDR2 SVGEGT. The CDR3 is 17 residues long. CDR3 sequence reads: CASSYLPTFDRNTEAIF. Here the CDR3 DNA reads TGTGCCAGCAGTTACCTACCAACTTTTGACAGGAACACTGAAGCTATCTTT.

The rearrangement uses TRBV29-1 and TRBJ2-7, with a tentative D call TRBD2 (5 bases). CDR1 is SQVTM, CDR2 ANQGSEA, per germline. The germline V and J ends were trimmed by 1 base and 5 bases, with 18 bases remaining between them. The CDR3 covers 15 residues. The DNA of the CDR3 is TGCAGCGTTGAAGCCGCCACGGAGGCGACCCACGAGCAGTACTTC. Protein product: CSVEAATEATHEQYF.

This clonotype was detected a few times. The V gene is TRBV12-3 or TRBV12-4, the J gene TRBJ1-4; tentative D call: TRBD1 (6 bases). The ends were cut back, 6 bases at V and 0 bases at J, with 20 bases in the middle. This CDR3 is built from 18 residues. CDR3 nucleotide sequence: TGTGCCAGCAGCCGAGACAGGAACGGACTTGCAACTAATGAAAAACTGTTTTTT. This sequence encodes CASSRDRNGLATNEKLFF.

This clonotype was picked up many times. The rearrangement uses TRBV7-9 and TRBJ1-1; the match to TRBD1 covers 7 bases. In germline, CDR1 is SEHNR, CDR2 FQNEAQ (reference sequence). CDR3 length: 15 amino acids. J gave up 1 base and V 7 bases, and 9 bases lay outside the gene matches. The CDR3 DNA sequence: TGTGCCAGCACAACATCGTCAGGGGGGAACACTGAAGCTTTCTTT. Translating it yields CASTTSSGGNTEAFF. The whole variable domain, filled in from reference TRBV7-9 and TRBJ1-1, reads DTGVSQNPRHKITKRGQNVTFRCDPISEHNRLYWYRQTLGQGPEFLTYFQNEAQLEKSRLLSDRFSAERPKGSFSTLEIQRTEQGDSAMYLCASTTSSGGNTEAFFGQGTRLTVV.

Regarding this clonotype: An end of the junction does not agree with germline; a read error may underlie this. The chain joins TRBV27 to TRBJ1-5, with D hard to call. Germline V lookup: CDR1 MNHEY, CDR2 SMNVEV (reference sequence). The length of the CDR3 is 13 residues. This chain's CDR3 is CGSSLSPNQPQHF. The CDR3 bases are TGTGGCAGCAGTTTATCCCCGAATCAGCCCCAGCATTTT.

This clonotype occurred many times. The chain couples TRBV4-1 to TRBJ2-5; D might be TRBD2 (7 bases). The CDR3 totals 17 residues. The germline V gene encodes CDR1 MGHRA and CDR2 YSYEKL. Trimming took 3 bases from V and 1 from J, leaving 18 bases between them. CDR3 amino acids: CASSQLTAGALQETQYF. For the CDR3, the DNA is TGCGCCAGCAGCCAGCTAACGGCGGGGGCCCTCCAAGAGACCCAGTACTTC.

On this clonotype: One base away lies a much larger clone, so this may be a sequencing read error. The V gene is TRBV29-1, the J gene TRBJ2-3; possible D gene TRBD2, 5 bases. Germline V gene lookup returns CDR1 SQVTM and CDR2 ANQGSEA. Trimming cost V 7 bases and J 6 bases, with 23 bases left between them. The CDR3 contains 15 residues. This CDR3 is CSARLEGTAADTQYF. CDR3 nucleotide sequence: TGCAGCGCACGCCTAGAGGGAACAGCAGCCGATACGCAGTATTTT.

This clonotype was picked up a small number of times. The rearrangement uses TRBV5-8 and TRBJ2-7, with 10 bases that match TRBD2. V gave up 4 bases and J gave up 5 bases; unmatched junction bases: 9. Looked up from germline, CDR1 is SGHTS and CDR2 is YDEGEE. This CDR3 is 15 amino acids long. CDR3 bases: TGTGCCAGCAGCCCCGGGACTAGCGAGTTGAACGAGCAGTACTTC. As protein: CASSPGTSELNEQYF. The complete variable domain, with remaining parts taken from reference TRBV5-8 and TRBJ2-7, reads EAGVTQSPTHLIKTRGQQATLRCSPISGHTSVYWYQQALGLGLQFLLWYDEGEERNRGNFPPRFSGRQFPNYSSELNVNALELEDSALYLCASSPGTSELNEQYFGPGTRLTVT.

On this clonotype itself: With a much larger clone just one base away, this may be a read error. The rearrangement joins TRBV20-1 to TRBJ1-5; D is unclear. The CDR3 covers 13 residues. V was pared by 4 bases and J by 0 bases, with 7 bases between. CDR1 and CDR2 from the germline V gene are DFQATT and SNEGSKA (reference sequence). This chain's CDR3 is CSAKPDSNQPQHF. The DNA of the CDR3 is TGCAGTGCTAAGCCGGATAGCAATCAGCCCCAGCATTTT.